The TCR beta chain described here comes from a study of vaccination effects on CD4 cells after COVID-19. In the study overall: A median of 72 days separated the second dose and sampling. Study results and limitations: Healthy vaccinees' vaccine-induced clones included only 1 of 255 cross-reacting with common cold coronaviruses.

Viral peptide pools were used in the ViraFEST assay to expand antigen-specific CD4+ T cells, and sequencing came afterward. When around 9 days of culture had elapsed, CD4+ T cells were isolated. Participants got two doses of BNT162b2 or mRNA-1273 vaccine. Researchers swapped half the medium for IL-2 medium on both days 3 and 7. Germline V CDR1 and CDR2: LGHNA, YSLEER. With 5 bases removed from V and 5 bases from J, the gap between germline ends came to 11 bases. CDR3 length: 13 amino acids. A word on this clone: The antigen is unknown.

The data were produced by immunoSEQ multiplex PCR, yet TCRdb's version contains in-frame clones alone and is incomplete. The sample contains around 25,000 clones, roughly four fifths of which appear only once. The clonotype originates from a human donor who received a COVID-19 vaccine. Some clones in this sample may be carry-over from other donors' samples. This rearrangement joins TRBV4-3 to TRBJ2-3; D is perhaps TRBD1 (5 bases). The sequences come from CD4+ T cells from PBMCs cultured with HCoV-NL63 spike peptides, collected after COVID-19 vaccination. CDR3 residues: CASSFSREDTQYF. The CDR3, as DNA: TGCGCCAGCAGCTTCTCCAGGGAAGATACGCAGTATTTT.